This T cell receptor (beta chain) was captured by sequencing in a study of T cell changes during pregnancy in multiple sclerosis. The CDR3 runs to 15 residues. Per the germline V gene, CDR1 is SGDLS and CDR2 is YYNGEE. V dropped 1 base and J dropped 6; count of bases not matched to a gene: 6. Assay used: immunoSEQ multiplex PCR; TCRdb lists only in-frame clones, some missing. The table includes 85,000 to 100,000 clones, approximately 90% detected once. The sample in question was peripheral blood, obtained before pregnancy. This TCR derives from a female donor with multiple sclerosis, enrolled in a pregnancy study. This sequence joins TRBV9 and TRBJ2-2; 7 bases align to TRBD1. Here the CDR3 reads CASSVRRGRPGELFF. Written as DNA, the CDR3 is TGTGCCAGCAGCGTAAGAAGGGGGCGCCCCGGGGAGCTGTTTTTT.